The 30 T cell receptor beta chains below were found in one sample sequenced in a study of T cell responses to AZD1222 COVID-19 vaccine. The repertoire was sequenced with immunoSEQ multiplex PCR; TCRdb's copy has only in-frame clones and lacks some. The repertoire holds 99,000 or so clones, with 85% to 90% as singletons. Source: peripheral blood, taken on day 0 of AZD1222 vaccination. The receptor set was obtained from an adult in good health.

The chain links TRBV7-3 to TRBJ2-5; possibly TRBD2 for D (5 bases). The CDR3 totals 14 residues. V was shortened by 5 bases and J by 7 bases, with 17 bases between the two germline ends. Germline V gene sequence: CDR1 SGHTA, CDR2 FQGTGA. DNA of the CDR3: TGTGCCAGCAGCCTACTAGTGTCGTCCGGGACCCAGTACTTC. This translates into CASSLLVSSGTQYF.

V usage is TRBV9 and J usage is TRBJ1-6, with D hard to call. CDR1 and CDR2 from the germline V gene are SGDLS and YYNGEE. The CDR3 covers 17 residues. The V gene lost 2 bases and the J gene lost 0 bases, with 12 bases spanning the gap. CDR3 DNA sequence: TGTGCCAGCAGCGTTATGGGAGAGAGCTCCTATAATTCACCCCTCCACTTT. Translated: CASSVMGESSYNSPLHF. Together with reference TRBV9 and TRBJ1-6, the CDR3 gives the full variable domain: DSGVTQTPKHLITATGQRVTLRCSPRSGDLSVYWYQQSLDQGLQFLIQYYNGEERAKGNILERFSAQQFPDLHSELNLSSLELGDSALYFCASSVMGESSYNSPLHFGNGTRLTVT.

In its sample, this clone was seen a few times. This rearrangement joins TRBV7-9 to TRBJ1-2; 11 bases fit TRBD1. This CDR3 region has 16 residues. J was trimmed by 3 bases and V by 5 bases; bases with no gene match: 8. The germline gives CDR1 SEHNR, CDR2 FQNEAQ (reference sequence). CDR3 DNA sequence: TGTGCCAGCAGCCCTTCCCCGGGACAGGGGGACTATGGCTACACCTTC. Protein sequence: CASSPSPGQGDYGYTF.

CDR3 amino acids: CASSLGMSIGDQPQHF. As DNA, the CDR3 is TGTGCCAGCAGTTTAGGGATGTCCATAGGGGATCAGCCCCAGCATTTT. The V gene is TRBV28, the J gene TRBJ1-5; possible D gene TRBD1, 5 bases. Germline CDR1 is MDHEN and CDR2 is SYDVKM. This CDR3 comprises 16 residues. Trimming removed 2 bases from V and 5 bases from J, with 16 bases in between.

This chain connects TRBV7-8 to TRBJ2-7; D is unresolved. Germline assignment: CDR1 SGHVS and CDR2 FQNEAQ. This CDR3 is 14 amino acids long. Trimming removed 2 bases at V and 3 bases at J, with 11 bases between. CDR3 protein: CASSLFDQRYEQYF. CDR3 sequence (DNA): TGTGCCAGCAGCTTATTCGACCAACGCTACGAGCAGTACTTC.

J is TRBJ1-3 and V is TRBV6-5, with unresolved D. Deletions cut 4 bases from V and 0 bases from J, with 10 bases between. This CDR3 region has 15 residues. Germline CDR1 reads MNHEY; CDR2 reads SVGAGI. For the CDR3, the DNA is TGTGCCAGCAGTTCGAGCAGCCACTCTGGAAACACCATATATTTT. Translation gives CASSSSSHSGNTIYF.

This chain joins TRBV11-2 and TRBJ2-4; 7 bases align to TRBD2. CDR1 is SGHAT, CDR2 FQNNGV, per germline. CDR3 length: 17 amino acids. V shed 1 base, J shed 1 base, and the junction held 7 bases outside the gene matches. The CDR3 DNA reads TGTGCCAGCAGCTTAGGGCAGGGAGGGTTGGCCAAAAACATTCAGTACTTC. Its translation is CASSLGQGGLAKNIQYF.

The rearrangement links TRBV28 to TRBJ2-1; 7 bases line up with TRBD1. The ends lost 7 bases at V and 0 bases at J; junction bases unmatched: 6. The CDR3 contains 15 residues. Germline V CDR1 and CDR2: MDHEN, SYDVKM. In DNA form, the CDR3 reads TGTGCCAGCACCCAGGACAGGCACTCCTACAATGAGCAGTTCTTC. This translates into CASTQDRHSYNEQFF.

V is TRBV5-1 and J is TRBJ1-1; 7 bases agree with TRBD1. There are 14 residues in the CDR3. Germline V lookup: CDR1 SGHRS, CDR2 YFSETQ. Trimming cost V 4 bases and J 4 bases; bases outside gene matches: 7. The CDR3 here is CASSLDRAGTEAFF. CDR3 coding DNA: TGCGCCAGCAGCCTCGACAGGGCAGGCACTGAAGCTTTCTTT.

This clone appeared a single time. This chain connects TRBV6-6 to TRBJ1-5; D might be TRBD1 (6 bases). Trimming took off 7 bases at V and 0 bases at J, with 10 bases between the two ends. This CDR3 has 14 amino acids. Germline values: CDR1 MNHNY, CDR2 SVGAGI (reference sequence). CDR3 in DNA: TGTGCCAGCAATGACAGGTATAGCAATCAGCCCCAGCATTTT. Protein: CASNDRYSNQPQHF.

The rearrangement links TRBV27 to TRBJ2-4; 7 nucleotides align to TRBD2. The CDR3 extends over 15 amino acids. The germline gives CDR1 MNHEY, CDR2 SMNVEV (reference sequence). The V segment lost 6 bases and the J segment 0 bases; nucleotides outside the gene matches: 5. The CDR3 sequence is CASRRLAEAKNIQYF. Written as DNA, the CDR3 is TGTGCCAGCAGGAGACTAGCAGAAGCCAAAAACATTCAGTACTTC.

J is TRBJ2-7 and V is TRBV7-2, with 12 bases matching TRBD1. Germline CDR1 reads SGHTA; CDR2 reads FQGNSA. The CDR3 contains 13 residues. Losses at the gene ends were 5 bases for V and 10 bases for J; bases not matched to a gene: 6. In DNA, the CDR3 is TGTGCCAGCAGCCCGGGACAGGGGGCCGTTCAGTACTTC. Translation gives CASSPGQGAVQYF.

The chain employs TRBV5-4 and TRBJ2-1, with TRBD2 matching 9 bases. V lost 0 bases to trimming and J lost 9 bases; unmatched junction nucleotides: 10. CDR3 length: 16 amino acids. In germline, CDR1 is SGHNT, CDR2 YYREEE (reference sequence). CDR3 residues: CASSLGGTSQRTEQFF. The CDR3 region has the DNA TGTGCCAGCAGCTTGGGAGGGACTAGCCAACGCACTGAGCAGTTCTTC.

The gene calls are TRBV5-1 and TRBJ2-1, with a tentative D call TRBD2 (6 bases). Trimming shortened V by 2 bases and J by 4 bases, and 13 bases separated the two germline ends. Germline V lookup: CDR1 SGHRS, CDR2 YFSETQ. The CDR3 is made up of 15 amino acids. DNA of the CDR3: TGCGCCAGCAGCTTCGGAGGGAGAGAATACAATGAGCAGTTCTTC. Its translation: CASSFGGREYNEQFF.

The chain uses TRBV27 and TRBJ1-6, with D unclear. Trimming removed 3 bases at V and 0 bases at J, with 12 bases between. The CDR3 length is 17 residues. CDR1 and CDR2 (germline): MNHEY, SMNVEV (reference sequence). In nucleotides, the CDR3 is TGTGCCAGCAGTTTTTCGGGGTCGGGCTCCTATAATTCACCCCTCCACTTT. Encoded protein: CASSFSGSGSYNSPLHF.

This rearrangement joins TRBV20-1 to TRBJ1-1; D uncertain. Trimming cost V 6 bases and J 7 bases, with 15 bases left between them. The CDR3 has 12 residues. Germline CDR1 DFQATT, CDR2 SNEGSKA (reference sequence). The CDR3 reads CSASPGAGEAFF. The CDR3 DNA reads as TGCAGTGCCAGTCCGGGAGCGGGTGAAGCTTTCTTT.

The chain uses TRBV28 and TRBJ2-7; 9 bases agree with TRBD1. CDR3 length: 14 residues. V dropped 8 bases and J dropped 5; count of bases not matched to a gene: 10. Per the germline V gene, CDR1 is MDHEN and CDR2 is SYDVKM. The CDR3 loop is CASGHYRGQNEQYF. The CDR3 DNA reads as TGTGCCAGCGGACACTACAGGGGGCAAAACGAGCAGTACTTC.

The V and J genes are TRBV4-3 and TRBJ2-7, with D perhaps given as TRBD1 or TRBD2 (5 bases each). CDR3 size: 18 residues. The germline V gene has CDR1 LGHNA and CDR2 YSLEER. Trimming took off 0 bases at V and 0 bases at J, with 18 bases between the two ends. The CDR3 region has the DNA TGCGCCAGCAGCCAAGATCTGGGTGGGGGAGTTAGCTCCTACGAGCAGTACTTC. It yields the protein CASSQDLGGGVSSYEQYF.

This chain joins TRBV5-1 and TRBJ2-5; 8 nucleotides agree with TRBD1. V shed 3 bases, J shed 4 bases, and the junction held 5 bases outside the gene matches. Germline V CDR1 and CDR2: SGHRS, YFSETQ. There are 14 residues in the CDR3. CDR3 residues: CASSYRGQGETQYF. The CDR3 DNA reads TGCGCCAGCAGCTACCGCGGACAGGGAGAGACCCAGTACTTC. The whole variable domain, remainder taken from reference TRBV5-1 and TRBJ2-5, is KAGVTQTPRYLIKTRGQQVTLSCSPISGHRSVSWYQQTPGQGLQFLFEYFSETQRNKGNFPGRFSGRQFSNSRSEMNVSTLELGDSALYLCASSYRGQGETQYFGPGTRLLVL.

The chain joins TRBV9 to TRBJ1-6, with TRBD1 as a possible D gene (5 bases). V lost 4 bases, J lost 10 bases, and 21 bases lay in between. The CDR3 spans 16 residues. From germline, CDR1 is SGDLS and CDR2 YYNGEE. CDR3 in DNA: TGTGCCAGCAGCTCGACCGACAGTAGTTGGAGGTCACCCCTCCACTTT. It specifies CASSSTDSSWRSPLHF.

V and J are TRBV19 and TRBJ1-2; D is perhaps TRBD1 (5 bases). Germline CDR1 reads LNHDA; CDR2 reads SQIVND (reference sequence). The CDR3 has 13 amino acids. Between the trimmed V and J ends, which lost 3 bases and 5 bases, there was a span of 10 bases. The CDR3 region has the DNA TGTGCCAGTAGTATGGGGGGGGAATATGGCTACACCTTC. This encodes CASSMGGEYGYTF.

The chain has TRBV28 and TRBJ1-2; weak D call: TRBD1 (5 bases). V was pared by 6 bases and J by 8 bases, with 16 bases between. The CDR3 loop spans 13 amino acids. Germline CDR1 is MDHEN and CDR2 is SYDVKM. The CDR3 DNA reads as TGTGCCAGCAGCCTAGGGGATGGTAAGGGCTACACCTTC. Its translation is CASSLGDGKGYTF.

The count of this clone is one. This chain connects TRBV11-2 to TRBJ2-3; tentative D call: TRBD1 (5 bases). Trimming took off 3 bases at V and 2 bases at J, with 15 bases between the two ends. The CDR3 contains 16 residues. The germline V gene has CDR1 SGHAT and CDR2 FQNNGV. The CDR3 region is CASSFGQGSNTDTQYF. In DNA form, the CDR3 reads TGTGCCAGCAGCTTCGGGCAGGGTTCCAACACAGATACGCAGTATTTT.

This clone was seen more than once but under ten times. V gene TRBV15 combines with J gene TRBJ1-5; possible D gene TRBD1, 5 bases. Trimming shortened V by 2 bases and J by 2 bases, and 10 bases separated the two germline ends. Germline CDR1 and CDR2: LNHNV and YYDKDF (reference sequence). CDR3 size: 15 residues. CDR3 amino acids: CATSRQGDGNQPQHF. Written as DNA, the CDR3 is TGTGCCACCAGCAGACAGGGCGACGGCAATCAGCCCCAGCATTTT.

This chain uses TRBV5-1 with TRBJ2-5; D is perhaps TRBD2 (5 bases). The CDR3 extends over 15 amino acids. Trimming stripped 4 bases from V and 2 bases from J, with 15 bases between. The germline CDR1 and CDR2 sequences are SGHRS and YFSETQ. CDR3 protein: CASSPMAGIQETQYF. The CDR3 DNA follows: TGCGCCAGCAGCCCCATGGCCGGGATACAAGAGACCCAGTACTTC.

The chain combines TRBV5-1 with TRBJ2-5, with D tentatively TRBD1 (5 bases). The CDR3 consists of 14 residues. V lost 4 bases and J lost 1, with 11 bases in between. Germline V lookup: CDR1 SGHRS, CDR2 YFSETQ. CDR3 region: CASSPGSGQETQYF. In DNA, the CDR3 is TGCGCCAGCAGCCCAGGGTCGGGCCAAGAGACCCAGTACTTC.

This clone was seen more than once but under ten times. This chain uses TRBV18 with TRBJ2-5; 7 bases are shared with TRBD1. The CDR3 has 13 amino acids. Unmatched junction bases numbered 1, after V lost 3 bases and J lost 3 bases. From germline, CDR1 is KGHSH and CDR2 LQKENI. The CDR3 loop reads CASSPGTEETQYF. CDR3 DNA: TGTGCCAGCTCACCGGGGACAGAAGAGACCCAGTACTTC.

The V call is TRBV5-1, the J call TRBJ2-1, with 14 bases fitting TRBD2. The V and J ends lost 2 bases and 7 bases, in that order; junction bases with no gene match: 5. The CDR3 totals 16 residues. CDR1 and CDR2 from the germline V gene are SGHRS and YFSETQ. The CDR3 here is CASSFGTSGRGNEQFF. The CDR3 coding sequence is TGCGCCAGCAGCTTCGGGACTAGCGGGAGAGGGAATGAGCAGTTCTTC.

The chain couples TRBV7-9 to TRBJ2-3; TRBD2 agrees at 9 bases. The germline CDR1 and CDR2 sequences are SEHNR and FQNEAQ (reference sequence). The junction had 7 bases not matched to a gene; V was cut back by 5 bases and J by 1 base. This CDR3 contains 16 residues. This chain's CDR3 is CASSPPGTSRTDTQYF. The CDR3 nucleotides are TGTGCCAGCAGCCCGCCCGGGACTAGCCGCACAGATACGCAGTATTTT.

The J gene is TRBJ2-7, the V gene TRBV30; no reliable D call. CDR1 is GTSNPN, CDR2 SVGIG, per germline (reference sequence). This CDR3 has 12 residues. Trimming took off 1 base at V and 3 bases at J, with 7 bases between the two ends. In DNA, the CDR3 is TGTGCCTGGAGTGGAGCCGGCTACGAGCAGTACTTC. This gives the protein CAWSGAGYEQYF.